Presented here are 31 T cell receptor beta chains from one specimen sequenced in a study of long-term antiretroviral therapy in people with HIV. Version v3.0 of the immunoSEQ assay was performed at survey level. Sequenced by immunoSEQ multiplex PCR; TCRdb stores in-frame clones only, minus some. The sample has about 27,000 clones, over 90% seen once. The input for sequencing was unsorted PBMCs, taken 7.6 years after starting antiretroviral therapy. Receptor source: a woman aged 40 to 50 with HIV.

The gene calls are TRBV7-2 and TRBJ2-5; 13 bases are shared with TRBD2. Germline trimming cut 1 base from V and 1 base from J; bases unmatched to any gene: 3. The germline V gene has CDR1 SGHTA and CDR2 FQGNSA. CDR3 size: 17 residues. The CDR3 DNA reads TGTGCCAGCAGCTTAGGGGGACTAGCGGGATTCCAAGAGACCCAGTACTTC. This translates into CASSLGGLAGFQETQYF. The entire variable domain, with the rest obtained from reference TRBV7-2 and TRBJ2-5, is as follows: GAGVSQSPSNKVTEKGKDVELRCDPISGHTALYWYRQSLGQGLEFLIYFQGNSAPDKSGLPSDRFSAERTGGSVSTLTIQRTQQEDSAVYLCASSLGGLAGFQETQYFGPGTRLLVL.

This chain connects TRBV19 to TRBJ1-3, with 8 bases that match TRBD1. The CDR3 covers 16 residues. V shed 5 bases and J 3 bases; nucleotides not matched to a gene: 9. Germline V gene lookup returns CDR1 LNHDA and CDR2 SQIVND (reference sequence). CDR3 residues: CASSPRDRIGGNTIYF. Here the CDR3 DNA reads TGTGCCAGTAGTCCTAGGGACAGGATTGGTGGAAACACCATATATTTT.

The CDR3 loop reads CASSLQWQGATANYGYTF. The CDR3 DNA reads TGTGCCAGCAGCTTACAATGGCAGGGGGCCACTGCTAACTATGGCTACACCTTC. The chain carries TRBV7-2 and TRBJ1-2, with 8 nucleotides matching TRBD1. Trimming at V came to 2 bases and at J to 0 bases, leaving 11 bases not matched to a gene. The germline CDR1 and CDR2 sequences are SGHTA and FQGNSA. The CDR3 contains 18 residues.

V gene TRBV19 combines with J gene TRBJ2-1; TRBD2 aligns across 13 bases. Germline CDR1 LNHDA, CDR2 SQIVND (reference sequence). V lost 3 bases, J lost 8 bases, and 4 bases stayed unmatched. CDR3 length: 15 amino acids. CDR3 amino acids: CASSMRTSGGHEQFF. The CDR3 DNA follows: TGTGCCAGTAGTATGAGGACTAGCGGGGGTCATGAGCAGTTCTTC.

This rearrangement joins TRBV11-2 to TRBJ2-5; 16 bases fit TRBD2. CDR1 SGHAT and CDR2 FQNNGV come from the germline V gene. The CDR3 spans 18 residues. Unmatched junction bases numbered 12, after V lost 4 bases and J lost 7 bases. CDR3 residues: CASSSAGTSGGVRVTQYF. The DNA for the CDR3 is TGTGCCAGCAGCTCCGCCGGGACTAGCGGGGGGGTTCGGGTGACCCAGTACTTC.

CDR3 DNA sequence: TGCGCCAGCAGCTTCTCGACAGGGGGCGCAGATACGCAGTATTTT. As protein: CASSFSTGGADTQYF. The rearrangement joins TRBV5-1 to TRBJ2-3, with 10 positions matching TRBD1. The J segment lost 4 bases and the V segment lost 2 bases, leaving 4 bases of the junction unmatched. The germline CDR1 and CDR2 sequences are SGHRS and YFSETQ. CDR3 length: 15 residues.

This clone was recorded a few times. The chain uses TRBV2 and TRBJ1-2, with TRBD1 matching 7 bases. J gave up 4 bases and V 2 bases, and 7 bases lay outside the gene matches. The CDR3 runs 15 residues. Germline loops: CDR1 SNHLY, CDR2 FYNNEI. In nucleotides, the CDR3 is TGTGCCAGCAGTGAATTCCCAGGGGGAGGCTATGGCTACACCTTC. Amino acid sequence: CASSEFPGGGYGYTF.

The V gene is TRBV18, the J gene TRBJ1-1; 12 bases agree with TRBD1. The CDR3 loop spans 20 amino acids. After removal of 4 bases from V and 0 bases from J, the junction contained 15 bases not matched to a gene. The V gene's germline CDR1 is KGHSH and CDR2 LQKENI. The CDR3 DNA follows: TGTGCCAGCTCACTTCGTTACGCCGGGACAGGGGGCGGGATGAACACTGAAGCTTTCTTT. Protein product: CASSLRYAGTGGGMNTEAFF.

CDR3 in DNA: TGTGCCAGCAGCTCCCCCTTTAGCGGGGGGCCAGCCTACAATGAGCAGTTCTTC. Protein sequence: CASSSPFSGGPAYNEQFF. V gene TRBV7-2 combines with J gene TRBJ2-1; 10 nucleotides align to TRBD2. Trimming cost V 4 bases and J 2 bases; bases outside gene matches: 11. The germline gives CDR1 SGHTA, CDR2 FQGNSA. The CDR3 is 18 residues long.

The chain joins TRBV7-3 to TRBJ2-3, with D possibly called TRBD1 or TRBD2 (6 bases each). This CDR3 spans 14 amino acids. The germline V gene encodes CDR1 SGHTA and CDR2 FQGTGA. Trimming stripped 4 bases from V and 4 bases from J, with 12 bases between. Here the CDR3 reads CASSWGARADTQYF. CDR3 sequence (DNA): TGTGCCAGCAGCTGGGGGGCAAGGGCAGATACGCAGTATTTT. The variable domain in full, with the rest retrieved from reference TRBV7-3 and TRBJ2-3, is GAGVSQTPSNKVTEKGKYVELRCDPISGHTALYWYRQSLGQGPEFLIYFQGTGAADDSGLPNDRFFAVRPEGSVSTLKIQRTERGDSAVYLCASSWGARADTQYFGPGTRLTVL.

This chain connects TRBV2 to TRBJ2-6; no clear D. CDR1 and CDR2 (germline): SNHLY, FYNNEI. CDR3 length: 16 residues. V was clipped by 0 bases and J by 0 bases, with 6 bases between them. The CDR3: CASSEALSSGANVLTF. CDR3 coding DNA: TGTGCCAGCAGTGAAGCGCTAAGCTCTGGGGCCAACGTCCTGACTTTC.

V is TRBV5-1 and J is TRBJ2-3; 7 bases fit TRBD2. This CDR3 has 16 amino acids. J lost 0 bases, V lost 0 bases, and 4 bases had no gene match. Germline V gives CDR1 SGHRS, CDR2 YFSETQ. This CDR3 is CASSLGLAESTDTQYF. In DNA form, the CDR3 reads TGCGCCAGCAGCTTGGGGCTAGCGGAAAGCACAGATACGCAGTATTTT.

CDR3 region: CASSQTTGRGPYNEQFF. Here the CDR3 DNA reads TGCGCCAGCAGCCAAACGACGGGCAGGGGACCCTACAATGAGCAGTTCTTC. This chain uses TRBV4-3 with TRBJ2-1; D might be TRBD1 (6 bases). The length of the CDR3 is 17 residues. V dropped 2 bases and J dropped 2 bases, with 16 bases sitting between them. Germline V gene lookup returns CDR1 LGHNA and CDR2 YSLEER.

This chain links TRBV7-8 with TRBJ1-2; 8 bases align to TRBD1. The V and J ends lost 2 bases and 4 bases, in that order; junction bases with no gene match: 3. There are 14 residues in the CDR3. Germline loops: CDR1 SGHVS, CDR2 FQNEAQ. The CDR3 reads CASSLSGGGYGYTF. In DNA form, the CDR3 reads TGTGCCAGCAGCTTATCAGGGGGCGGCTATGGCTACACCTTC. The full variable domain, rest sourced from reference TRBV7-8 and TRBJ1-2, is GAGVSQSPRYKVAKRGQDVALRCDPISGHVSLFWYQQALGQGPEFLTYFQNEAQLDKSGLPSDRFFAERPEGSVSTLKIQRTQQEDSAVYLCASSLSGGGYGYTFGSGTRLTVV.

The chain has TRBV7-9 and TRBJ2-7; maybe TRBD1 (6 bases). CDR1 and CDR2 (germline): SEHNR, FQNEAQ (reference sequence). CDR3 length: 16 residues. V shed 0 bases and J shed 1 base, with 13 bases lying between them. The CDR3 nucleotides read TGTGCCAGCAGCTTAGCGACGTTTCAGGGGTCCTACGAGCAGTACTTC. Residues: CASSLATFQGSYEQYF.

The chain carries TRBV7-8 and TRBJ2-7; 10 bases match TRBD1. The CDR3 covers 16 residues. V gave up 0 bases and J gave up 3 bases; unmatched junction bases: 5. CDR1 is SGHVS, CDR2 FQNEAQ, per germline. In nucleotides, the CDR3 is TGTGCCAGCAGCTTAGCCGGGACAGGGGAGTTCTACGAGCAGTACTTC. Its protein product is CASSLAGTGEFYEQYF.

The chain employs TRBV11-3 and TRBJ2-5; TRBD2 might be the D (6 bases). Trimming took off 0 bases at V and 5 bases at J, with 19 bases between the two ends. The CDR3 consists of 17 residues. Germline V lookup: CDR1 SGHNT, CDR2 YENEEA. Here the CDR3 DNA reads TGTGCCAGCAGCTTAGAGATGTCGGGGACTGGGGGGGAGACCCAGTACTTC. This gives the protein CASSLEMSGTGGETQYF.

The J gene is TRBJ2-1, the V gene TRBV7-9; the match to TRBD2 covers 9 bases. The V gene's germline CDR1 is SEHNR and CDR2 FQNEAQ (reference sequence). The length of the CDR3 is 15 residues. With 2 bases clipped from V and 6 bases from J, the junction kept 5 bases outside the gene matches. CDR3 residues: CASSLRLAEINEQFF. CDR3 in DNA: TGTGCCAGCAGCTTAAGACTAGCGGAGATCAATGAGCAGTTCTTC.

The chain couples TRBV29-1 to TRBJ1-2, with D possibly matching TRBD1 (5 bases). This CDR3 has 16 amino acids. Between the trimmed V and J ends, which lost 0 bases and 7 bases, there was a span of 21 bases. Germline values: CDR1 SQVTM, CDR2 ANQGSEA. CDR3 sequence: CSVEDLGQRGVAGYTF. The CDR3 region has the DNA TGCAGCGTTGAAGACCTAGGACAAAGAGGGGTAGCTGGCTACACCTTC.

The V call is TRBV18, the J call TRBJ1-1; possible D gene TRBD1, 6 bases. CDR3 size: 15 residues. Germline-derived CDR1 and CDR2 are KGHSH and LQKENI. Trimming shortened V by 0 bases and J by 5 bases, and 13 bases separated the two germline ends. Here the CDR3 reads CASSPPSQGETEAFF. The CDR3 region has the DNA TGTGCCAGCTCACCACCGTCACAGGGAGAAACTGAAGCTTTCTTT. Together with reference TRBV18 and TRBJ1-1, the CDR3 gives the full variable domain: NAGVMQNPRHLVRRRGQEARLRCSPMKGHSHVYWYRQLPEEGLKFMVYLQKENIIDESGMPKERFSAEFPKEGPSILRIQQVVRGDSAAYFCASSPPSQGETEAFFGQGTRLTVV.

The V call is TRBV7-9, the J call TRBJ2-7; 8 nucleotides agree with TRBD1. The germline CDR1 and CDR2 sequences are SEHNR and FQNEAQ (reference sequence). V was clipped by 2 bases and J by 4 bases; unmatched bases: 4. This CDR3 is built from 14 residues. CDR3 in DNA: TGTGCCAGCAGCTTACAGGGGGCCGATTACGAGCAGTACTTC. It is translated as CASSLQGADYEQYF.

This chain joins TRBV7-2 and TRBJ2-3; 9 nucleotides align to TRBD2. V dropped 2 bases and J dropped 1; count of bases not matched to a gene: 4. The CDR3 sequence is 16 residues long. Per germline, CDR1 SGHTA and CDR2 FQGNSA. The CDR3, as DNA: TGTGCCAGCAGCTTACTTGCTAGCGGGGGCACAGATACGCAGTATTTT. Residues: CASSLLASGGTDTQYF.

The chain carries TRBV19 and TRBJ1-1, with 9 positions matching TRBD1. CDR1 is LNHDA, CDR2 SQIVND, per germline (reference sequence). V was pared by 1 base and J by 5 bases, with 8 bases of the junction left unmatched. This CDR3 has 16 residues. DNA for the CDR3: TGTGCCAGTAGTATAGGTAGTTGGGACAGGGTGACTGAAGCTTTCTTT. Translated, it gives CASSIGSWDRVTEAFF.

This rearrangement joins TRBV7-2 to TRBJ1-4, with 9 bases lining up with TRBD1. CDR3 size: 13 residues. Germline V CDR1 and CDR2: SGHTA, FQGNSA. Losses at the gene ends were 11 bases for V and 5 bases for J; bases not matched to a gene: 6. In nucleotides, the CDR3 is TGTGCCGTCCGGGACAGGGTAAATGAAAAACTGTTTTTT. This sequence encodes CAVRDRVNEKLFF. Complete variable domain (other parts from reference TRBV7-2 and TRBJ1-4): GAGVSQSPSNKVTEKGKDVELRCDPISGHTALYWYRQSLGQGLEFLIYFQGNSAPDKSGLPSDRFSAERTGGSVSTLTIQRTQQEDSAVYLCAVRDRVNEKLFFGSGTQLSVL.

This clone was observed once. The V gene is TRBV10-1, the J gene TRBJ2-3, with TRBD2 identical over 9 bases. The CDR3 covers 17 residues. Germline V CDR1 and CDR2: WNHNN, SYGVQD (reference sequence). Trimming removed 4 bases from V and 2 bases from J; junction bases left unmatched: 10. The CDR3 bases are TGCGCCAGCAGTGCGGTTGTTAGCGGGGGTCCCACAGATACGCAGTATTTT. Its translation is CASSAVVSGGPTDTQYF.

The V call is TRBV6-5, the J call TRBJ1-2, with TRBD1 as a possible D gene (6 bases). V lost 5 bases and J lost 5, with 18 bases in between. Per germline, CDR1 MNHEY and CDR2 SVGAGI. The CDR3 contains 15 residues. Written as DNA, the CDR3 is TGTGCCAGCAGTCAACAGATGGACAGTCTTTATGGCTACACCTTC. Translating gives CASSQQMDSLYGYTF.

In its sample, this clone was seen a few times. The chain employs TRBV4-3 and TRBJ1-1, with D possibly matching TRBD1 (6 bases). The germline gives CDR1 LGHNA, CDR2 YSLEER. This CDR3 comprises 15 residues. V lost 0 bases to trimming and J lost 3 bases, with 11 bases between them. This CDR3 is CASSQDGGAYTEAFF. The CDR3 coding sequence is TGCGCCAGCAGCCAAGATGGGGGGGCGTACACTGAAGCTTTCTTT.

This clone has only one observation. The genes are TRBV6-5 and TRBJ2-2; possibly TRBD2 for D (5 bases). CDR3 length equals 13 residues. V lost 5 bases and J 1 base, leaving 5 bases between the germline ends. Germline V gene data show CDR1 as MNHEY and CDR2 as SVGAGI. CDR3 in amino acids: CASSRGNTGELFF. The CDR3 nucleotides are TGTGCCAGCAGTCGGGGGAACACCGGGGAGCTGTTTTTT.

J is TRBJ1-1 and V is TRBV29-1, with a weak D call TRBD1 (6 bases). The ends were cut back, 6 bases at V and 5 bases at J, with 19 bases in the middle. Looked up from germline, CDR1 is SQVTM and CDR2 is ANQGSEA. The CDR3 totals 14 residues. For the CDR3, the DNA is TGCAGCGTAGCTTTGGGGGCGCGACGGACTGAAGCTTTCTTT. The encoded protein is CSVALGARRTEAFF.

V and J are TRBV7-8 and TRBJ1-1, with no clear D. The CDR3 spans 15 residues. Germline V gives CDR1 SGHVS, CDR2 FQNEAQ. The germline V and J ends were trimmed by 5 bases and 3 bases, with 16 bases remaining between them. The CDR3 is CASSQIPGSDTEAFF. The CDR3 DNA is TGTGCCAGCAGCCAAATCCCGGGTTCAGACACTGAAGCTTTCTTT.

The chain employs TRBV5-6 and TRBJ1-4; D gene ambiguous. The CDR3 has 13 residues. Trimming shortened V by 4 bases and J by 10 bases, and 14 bases separated the two germline ends. Per the germline V gene, CDR1 is SGHDT and CDR2 is YYEEEE. CDR3 amino acids: CASSGGWAGKLFF. CDR3 DNA: TGTGCCAGCAGCGGAGGTTGGGCCGGAAAACTGTTTTTT.